The 29 T cell receptor beta chains reported below all come from one sample, sequenced in a study of beta chain features in type 1 diabetes. Findings and limits, study-wide: Researchers report that Type 1 diabetes patients had moderately but significantly shorter TCRB CDR3s across all four CD4+ subsets.

These receptors have no known antigen. Since all of the isolated RNA was reverse transcribed, expressed TCRB transcripts were what got sequenced. The method was immunoSEQ multiplex PCR; TCRdb's version includes in-frame clones alone and lacks a portion of them. The sample lists 250,000 to 350,000 clones; around an eighth were seen once. The sequenced material came from naive CD4+ T cells from blood. The receptors were gathered from a man between 25 and 39 years old with type 1 diabetes.

The chain couples TRBV18 to TRBJ2-1, with D tentatively TRBD1 (5 bases). Looked up from germline, CDR1 is KGHSH and CDR2 is LQKENI. The CDR3 has 13 residues. Trimming pared 3 bases from V and 10 bases from J, leaving 13 bases between. CDR3 sequence: CASSPSTAREQFF. The CDR3 region has the DNA TGTGCCAGCTCACCCTCGACAGCCCGCGAGCAGTTCTTC.

The chain employs TRBV2 and TRBJ2-1, with a tentative D call TRBD2 (6 bases). With 6 bases removed from V and 0 bases from J, the gap between germline ends came to 9 bases. The CDR3 contains 14 residues. Germline V lookup: CDR1 SNHLY, CDR2 FYNNEI. The CDR3 reads CASRFGGSYNEQFF. In nucleotides, the CDR3 is TGTGCCAGCAGATTCGGGGGCTCCTACAATGAGCAGTTCTTC. Looking up the rest from reference TRBV2 and TRBJ2-1 gives the full variable domain: EPEVTQTPSHQVTQMGQEVILRCVPISNHLYFYWYRQILGQKVEFLVSFYNNEISEKSEIFDDQFSVERPDGSNFTLKIRSTKLEDSAMYFCASRFGGSYNEQFFGPGTRLTVL.

The chain carries TRBV19 and TRBJ2-5; maybe TRBD2 (6 bases). From germline, CDR1 is LNHDA and CDR2 SQIVND (reference sequence). The CDR3 has 16 amino acids. V gave up 3 bases and J gave up 5 bases, with 19 bases separating them. The CDR3 reads CASSMLRGGFSETQYF. CDR3 nucleotides: TGTGCCAGTAGTATGCTCCGGGGAGGTTTCTCCGAGACCCAGTACTTC.

The table lists this clone with a few counts. The rearrangement links TRBV28 to TRBJ1-1; 7 bases line up with TRBD1. The CDR3 contains 14 residues. Germline CDR1 MDHEN, CDR2 SYDVKM. Trimming at V came to 4 bases and at J to 0 bases, leaving 2 bases not matched to a gene. The CDR3 loop is CASSWDRVNTEAFF. The CDR3 DNA sequence: TGTGCCAGCAGTTGGGACAGAGTGAACACTGAAGCTTTCTTT. The full variable domain, with the rest looked up from reference TRBV28 and TRBJ1-1, is DVKVTQSSRYLVKRTGEKVFLECVQDMDHENMFWYRQDPGLGLRLIYFSYDVKMKEKGDIPEGYSVSREKKERFSLILESASTNQTSMYLCASSWDRVNTEAFFGQGTRLTVV.

The chain uses TRBV28 and TRBJ2-5, with D tentatively TRBD2 (5 bases). Per the germline V gene, CDR1 is MDHEN and CDR2 is SYDVKM. CDR3 length equals 13 residues. V was trimmed by 8 bases and J by 3 bases, leaving 13 bases between them. The CDR3 sequence: CASGLNKKETQYF. Here the CDR3 DNA reads TGTGCCAGCGGACTCAACAAAAAAGAGACCCAGTACTTC. The full variable domain, rest sourced from reference TRBV28 and TRBJ2-5, is DVKVTQSSRYLVKRTGEKVFLECVQDMDHENMFWYRQDPGLGLRLIYFSYDVKMKEKGDIPEGYSVSREKKERFSLILESASTNQTSMYLCASGLNKKETQYFGPGTRLLVL.

This clone was seen a few times. V gene TRBV28 combines with J gene TRBJ2-7; 10 nucleotides align to TRBD2. The germline V gene has CDR1 MDHEN and CDR2 SYDVKM. The CDR3 spans 14 residues. The V and J ends lost 6 bases and 2 bases, in that order; junction bases with no gene match: 4. DNA of the CDR3: TGTGCCAGCAGGTCAGCGGGAGGGGCCTACGAGCAGTACTTC. Translation: CASRSAGGAYEQYF.

This clone was seen a handful of times. The chain links TRBV9 to TRBJ1-5; the match to TRBD1 covers 8 bases. The CDR3 consists of 16 residues. Losses at the gene ends were 3 bases for V and 4 bases for J; bases not matched to a gene: 9. Looked up from germline, CDR1 is SGDLS and CDR2 is YYNGEE. CDR3 in DNA: TGTGCCAGCAGCGCGGGAGCGGGACAGGTAAATCAGCCCCAGCATTTT. Translating gives CASSAGAGQVNQPQHF.

The rearrangement joins TRBV29-1 to TRBJ1-2; 7 nucleotides match TRBD1. The V gene end was trimmed by 7 bases and the J gene end by 4 bases; junction bases not matched to a gene: 6. Germline-derived CDR1 and CDR2 are SQVTM and ANQGSEA. This CDR3 is built from 12 residues. CDR3 in DNA: TGCAGCGCCCCGACAGGGCCCTATGGCTACACCTTC. Translating gives CSAPTGPYGYTF. Full variable domain (remainder filled in from reference TRBV29-1 and TRBJ1-2): SAVISQKPSRDICQRGTSLTIQCQVDSQVTMMFWYRQQPGQSLTLIATANQGSEATYESGFVIDKFPISRPNLTFSTLTVSNMSPEDSSIYLCSAPTGPYGYTFGSGTRLTVV.

V and J are TRBV7-9 and TRBJ2-3; no clear D. The germline V gene encodes CDR1 SEHNR and CDR2 FQNEAQ (reference sequence). Deletions cut 3 bases from V and 2 bases from J, with 9 bases between. This CDR3 spans 14 amino acids. Written as DNA, the CDR3 is TGTGCCAGCAGCTTTAGTGCCCTCACAGATACGCAGTATTTT. It codes for CASSFSALTDTQYF.

This clone came up a few times. This sequence joins TRBV28 and TRBJ2-7, with D possibly matching TRBD2 (7 bases). Per germline, CDR1 MDHEN and CDR2 SYDVKM. The CDR3 totals 14 residues. V shed 6 bases and J shed 4 bases, with 16 bases lying between them. The CDR3 DNA reads as TGTGCCAGCAGGTCACCCGGGGGGCGGTACGAGCAGTACTTC. This translates into CASRSPGGRYEQYF.

The chain couples TRBV4-2 to TRBJ2-7, with D hard to call. Trimming pared 0 bases from V and 0 bases from J, leaving 6 bases between. This CDR3 region has 14 residues. CDR1 and CDR2 (germline): LGHNA, YNFKEQ. CDR3 amino acids: CASSQDSTSYEQYF. Here the CDR3 DNA reads TGTGCCAGCAGCCAAGATAGTACCTCCTACGAGCAGTACTTC.

This chain joins TRBV7-9 and TRBJ2-1; TRBD2 aligns across 11 bases. V was clipped by 3 bases and J by 8 bases; unmatched bases: 18. This CDR3 has 19 amino acids. Per germline, CDR1 SEHNR and CDR2 FQNEAQ (reference sequence). CDR3 sequence (DNA): TGTGCCAGCAGCTTCTCAAACCCCAGAGCTAGCGGGAGGTTAGATGAGCAGTTCTTC. Residues: CASSFSNPRASGRLDEQFF.

This clone turned up a few times. This CDR3 is also generated by other DNA sequences in the sample. This chain links TRBV28 with TRBJ1-5, with 8 nucleotides matching TRBD1. The germline V gene has CDR1 MDHEN and CDR2 SYDVKM. V lost 4 bases and J lost 1; bases outside the gene matches: 0. The length of the CDR3 is 14 residues. CDR3 sequence (DNA): TGTGCCAGCAGTTCAGGGGGCAGCAATCAGCCCCAGCATTTT. This encodes CASSSGGSNQPQHF.

The J gene is TRBJ1-2, the V gene TRBV27; 7 bases map to TRBD1. V gave up 5 bases and J gave up 8 bases; unmatched junction bases: 11. Germline V CDR1 and CDR2: MNHEY, SMNVEV (reference sequence). This CDR3 comprises 14 residues. CDR3 loop: CASSGGQPSGGYTF. CDR3 coding DNA: TGTGCCAGCAGTGGGGGACAGCCCTCCGGAGGCTACACCTTC.

This sequence joins TRBV11-2 and TRBJ1-4; 7 nucleotides match TRBD1. The germline gives CDR1 SGHAT, CDR2 FQNNGV. This CDR3 contains 17 residues. J gave up 8 bases and V 4 bases, and 16 bases lay outside the gene matches. CDR3 residues: CASSSRTGGGSIEKLFF. DNA for the CDR3: TGTGCCAGCAGCTCGCGGACAGGTGGAGGCTCGATAGAAAAACTGTTTTTT.

Only a few counts were recorded for this clone. V and J are TRBV15 and TRBJ2-7; possible D gene TRBD1, 5 bases. The CDR3 loop spans 16 amino acids. Germline lookup yields CDR1 LNHNV and CDR2 YYDKDF (reference sequence). Trimming took 0 bases from V and 9 from J, leaving 21 bases between them. The CDR3 nucleotides read TGTGCCACCAGCAGAGATTTTGACAGAGCGTCCGGCGGGCAGTACTTC. Translated, it gives CATSRDFDRASGGQYF.

This chain uses TRBV18 with TRBJ1-2; 7 bases map to TRBD1. V trimming: 2 bases; J trimming: 6 bases; junction bases outside the gene matches: 9. Germline V gives CDR1 KGHSH, CDR2 LQKENI. The CDR3 length is 15 residues. CDR3 DNA sequence: TGTGCCAGCTCACCAACGGGACAGTTGGCGGATGGCTACACCTTC. This encodes CASSPTGQLADGYTF.

This clone turned up a few times. The CDR3 spells CASSRLAGGVGNEQFF. Written as DNA, the CDR3 is TGTGCCAGCAGCCGACTAGCGGGAGGGGTAGGCAATGAGCAGTTCTTC. The rearrangement uses TRBV28 and TRBJ2-1; TRBD2 agrees at 14 bases. Germline CDR1 reads MDHEN; CDR2 reads SYDVKM. The CDR3 has 16 residues. With V trimmed by 6 bases and J by 6 bases, 7 bases remained unmatched.

The sample holds one count of this clone. The CDR3 region is CASSGLGGNTEAFF. The CDR3 DNA is TGTGCCAGCAGCGGCCTGGGAGGAAACACTGAAGCTTTCTTT. The chain uses TRBV5-5 and TRBJ1-1; unclear D gene. Germline lookup yields CDR1 SGHKS and CDR2 YYEKEE (reference sequence). The CDR3 is 14 amino acids. V gave up 4 bases and J gave up 2 bases, with 12 bases separating them.

This clone was detected only a few times. The J gene is TRBJ1-2, the V gene TRBV1; TRBD1 is the table's D call, not checked against the DNA. TRBV1 is recorded as a pseudogene. CDR3 length: 16 residues. The CDR3 DNA reads TGCACCAGCAGCCAAGATTTGAAGGGGCGTAACTATGGCTACACCTTC. It encodes CTSSQDLKGRNYGYTF.

The chain recombines TRBV19 with TRBJ1-2; D perhaps matches TRBD1 (5 bases). With 8 bases removed from V and 4 bases from J, the gap between germline ends came to 23 bases. This CDR3 comprises 16 residues. CDR1 and CDR2 (germline): LNHDA, SQIVND (reference sequence). Here the CDR3 reads CASRPPTGYVSYGYTF. In nucleotides, the CDR3 is TGTGCCAGTCGTCCCCCAACAGGCTACGTCAGCTATGGCTACACCTTC.

In this sample, this clone turned up a few times. The CDR3 region is CASSLNEQSSNQPQHF. CDR3 DNA sequence: TGTGCCAGCAGCTTAAATGAACAGTCGAGCAATCAGCCCCAGCATTTT. The chain links TRBV7-2 to TRBJ1-5; no definite D call. CDR1 and CDR2 from the germline V gene are SGHTA and FQGNSA. The CDR3 sequence is 16 residues long. Trimming took off 2 bases at V and 1 base at J, with 12 bases between the two ends.

The CDR3 spells CASSSPGTGRNTEAFF. The CDR3 nucleotides read TGTGCCAGCAGTTCCCCCGGGACAGGGCGGAACACTGAAGCTTTCTTT. The chain employs TRBV27 and TRBJ1-1, with 9 bases that match TRBD1. This CDR3 has 16 amino acids. CDR1 and CDR2 (germline): MNHEY, SMNVEV (reference sequence). The V and J ends lost 4 bases and 1 base, in that order; junction bases with no gene match: 7.

This clone was counted between two and nine times. CDR3 region: CASSPQQLAGRYEQYF. CDR3 nucleotides: TGTGCCAGCTCACCACAGCAGCTAGCGGGGAGGTACGAGCAGTACTTC. This chain connects TRBV18 to TRBJ2-7; 9 bases map to TRBD2. CDR1 is KGHSH and CDR2 is LQKENI in the germline V gene. V was clipped by 1 base and J by 4 bases; unmatched bases: 8. The CDR3 spans 16 residues.

In this sample, this clone turned up a few times. The chain has TRBV7-3 and TRBJ1-1, with 10 bases fitting TRBD1. The germline V gene has CDR1 SGHTA and CDR2 FQGTGA. V was pared by 5 bases and J by 1 base, with 1 base of the junction left unmatched. This CDR3 spans 14 amino acids. The CDR3 here is CASSRQGANTEAFF. The CDR3 bases are TGTGCCAGCAGCCGACAGGGGGCGAACACTGAAGCTTTCTTT.

This chain joins TRBV4-3 and TRBJ1-1, with D tentatively TRBD1 (5 bases). The CDR3 has 16 amino acids. Deletions cut 2 bases from V and 1 base from J, with 14 bases between. Germline CDR1 reads LGHNA; CDR2 reads YSLEER. CDR3 nucleotides: TGCGCCAGCAGCCAACCGAGGCAGGGAAAGAACACTGAAGCTTTCTTT. Protein: CASSQPRQGKNTEAFF.

This clone was detected a few times. The rearrangement uses TRBV10-3 and TRBJ2-1; D possibly corresponds to TRBD1 (5 bases). The CDR3 is 13 residues long. Per germline, CDR1 ENHRY and CDR2 SYGVKD. V lost 4 bases, J lost 6 bases, and 10 bases lay in between. The CDR3 DNA reads as TGTGCCATCAGTGTGGAGACAGTCAATGAGCAGTTCTTC. It yields the protein CAISVETVNEQFF.

This clone was seen a handful of times. V is TRBV9 and J is TRBJ2-1, with 7 bases lining up with TRBD2. This CDR3 has 15 residues. Trimming took 7 bases from V and 4 from J; bases not matched to a gene: 11. Germline values: CDR1 SGDLS, CDR2 YYNGEE. The CDR3, as DNA: TGTGCCAGCCGAGAAGGGGCTAGCGGATACAATGAGCAGTTCTTC. It is translated as CASREGASGYNEQFF.

This chain uses TRBV18 with TRBJ2-5; D is possibly TRBD2 (6 bases). This CDR3 contains 14 residues. Germline V CDR1 and CDR2: KGHSH, LQKENI. The ends were cut back, 3 bases at V and 4 bases at J, with 12 bases in the middle. The CDR3 loop is CASSPGGARETQYF. The CDR3 DNA follows: TGTGCCAGCTCACCTGGAGGGGCGAGAGAGACCCAGTACTTC.